In its sample, the clone carrying this T cell receptor (beta chain) was seen a few times. As yet, its antigen is unknown. The data stem from a study of T cells after yellow fever vaccination. At the level of the study: Preparation of fractions with low cell numbers was performed using SMART-Seq v4 Ultra Low Input.

Study conclusions and caveats: Reappearing after the booster were most of the clones from primary vaccination (roughly 95% CD4, roughly 86% CD8). Weaker overall, the secondary response nonetheless peaked faster (day 5 versus 15).

The germline V gene has CDR1 LNHNV and CDR2 YYDKDF (reference sequence). CDR3 size: 15 residues. V shed 4 bases and J 9 bases; nucleotides not matched to a gene: 12. Generation of TCR cDNA used 5'RACE template switching (which added a universal primer site and UMIs). MiXCR, applied by TCRdb to the 5' RACE reads, yields one record per CDR3 protein. The profile shows 300,000 to 400,000 distinct CDR3 sequences, around 13% of them singletons. The sequences come from CD4+ T cells sorted from PBMCs, collected 15 days after the yellow fever booster vaccination. The V gene is TRBV15, the J gene TRBJ2-1, with TRBD2 matching 7 bases. The receptor comes from a man aged 18 to 29 who received the YFV17D yellow fever vaccine. This CDR3 is CATSTPAGVQGEQFF. The CDR3 nucleotides are TGTGCCACCAGCACCCCTGCGGGGGTACAAGGTGAGCAGTTCTTC.